This T cell receptor beta chain was captured in a study of graft-versus-host responses after intestinal transplantation. As to this clone: Its specificity is not known.

Sequencing was performed with immunoSEQ multiplex PCR; in TCRdb, only in-frame clones are kept and a portion is missing. Counted here are tens of thousands of clones, 90% to 95% occurring once; the ten biggest clones make up about 0.1%. With 2 bases clipped from V and 6 bases from J, the junction kept 6 bases outside the gene matches. The CDR3 covers 15 residues. Germline CDR1 and CDR2: GTSNPN and SVGIG (reference sequence). The receptor was derived from a human donor who received an intestinal transplant. Specimen: unstimulated CD4+ T cells sorted from spleen or lymph node cells, collected before intestinal transplant. J is TRBJ1-5 and V is TRBV30; 11 bases line up with TRBD1. The CDR3 spells CAWSSGTGGGQPQHF. CDR3 in DNA: TGTGCCTGGAGTTCCGGGACAGGGGGAGGTCAGCCCCAGCATTTT.